Listed below are T cell receptor beta chains from one sample, sequenced in a study of CD8 T cells in ankylosing spondylitis. Each CDR3 protein is one row after TCRdb ran MiXCR on the 5' RACE reads. The data show 300,000 to 350,000 distinct CDR3 sequences, roughly 20% seen once. What was sequenced was blood, either unsorted or a sorted T cell fraction (not recorded which). These receptors were obtained from a female donor with ankylosing spondylitis or in good health (not recorded which). The CDR3 runs from the conserved cysteine through the conserved F or W. The D gene is left open where the match is weak. A row's size may be missing; if present it is once, few, many or a size class.

TRBV12-3/TRBV12-4,TRBJ1-2,.,few,TGTGCCAGCAGTTTATGGCCCGAGGGGGACTATGGCTACACCTTC,CASSLWPEGDYGYTF
TRBV7-3,TRBJ2-1,TRBD2,.,TGTGCCAGCAGCTTGAGGCGGGAGGAAGGGTGGAATGAGCAGTTCTTC,CASSLRREEGWNEQFF
TRBV4-3,TRBJ2-3,TRBD2,.,TGCGCCAGCAGCCAAGATCTGGCTAGCGGGGAGCGCACAGATACGCAGTATTTT,CASSQDLASGERTDTQYF
TRBV27,TRBJ1-3,.,.,TGTGCCAGCAAGGAAGTGGTCTCTGGAAACACCATATATTTT,CASKEVVSGNTIYF
TRBV7-9,TRBJ2-1,.,.,TGTGCCAGCAGCTTGGGGGTAGGAACCTACAATGAGCAGTTCTTC,CASSLGVGTYNEQFF
TRBV20-1,TRBJ2-7,TRBD2,few,TGCAGTGCTAGTCGGTCACTAGCGTCAGAGGAAGAGCAGTACTTC,CSASRSLASEEEQYF
TRBV15,TRBJ2-1,.,.,TGTGCCACCAGCAGACAGGGGCGGTGGGATAATGAGCAGTTCTTC,CATSRQGRWDNEQFF
TRBV3-1,TRBJ2-1,.,.,TGTGCCAGCAGCCTTGGTCCAGGTACGAGCACCCGGGTAGGGCAGTTCTTC,CASSLGPGTSTRVGQFF
TRBV29-1,TRBJ2-5,TRBD1,many,TGCAGCGTGGCACAGGGACAGTCTCGGGAGACCCAGTACTTC,CSVAQGQSRETQYF
TRBV10-3,TRBJ1-6,TRBD1,.,TGTGCCATCGGATCTACAGGGACAGAGCGTAATTCACCCCTCCACTTT,CAIGSTGTERNSPLHF
TRBV10-3,TRBJ1-1,.,few,TGTGCCATCAAATTTACCGTTCGCGAGAACACTGAAGCTTTCTTT,CAIKFTVRENTEAFF
TRBV20-1,TRBJ2-1,.,few,TGCAGTGCTAGAACTAGGACAAGCTCCTACAATGAGCAGTTCTTC,CSARTRTSSYNEQFF
TRBV20-1,TRBJ2-5,TRBD2,.,TGCAGTGCTGTTCTAGCGGGACACCAAGAGACCCAGTACTTC,CSAVLAGHQETQYF
TRBV4-3,TRBJ2-7,.,few,TGCGCCAGCAGCCAAGATTGGCTTTACGAGCAGTACTTC,CASSQDWLYEQYF
TRBV4-2,TRBJ2-3,.,few,TGTGCCAGCAGCCAAGATCAAGGTAGAACAGATACGCAGTATTTT,CASSQDQGRTDTQYF
TRBV20-1,TRBJ2-5,.,many,TGCAGTGCTTCCTCTCAAGAGACCCAGTACTTC,CSASSQETQYF
TRBV29-1,TRBJ2-7,.,many,TGCAGCGTTGGGGGGGAGCCCTACGAGCAGTACTTC,CSVGGEPYEQYF
TRBV25-1,TRBJ2-3,.,.,TGTGCCAGCCGACCAGAGGGAACACACGCTATCTACACAGATACGCAGTATTTT,CASRPEGTHAIYTDTQYF
TRBV12-3/TRBV12-4,TRBJ2-7,TRBD2,.,TGTGCCAGCAGTTCCGGACTAGCGGGAGCCATACACGAGCAGTACTTC,CASSSGLAGAIHEQYF
TRBV7-2,TRBJ2-3,.,.,TGTGCCAGCAGCCAGTCCGGACTTCTCACAGATACGCAGTATTTT,CASSQSGLLTDTQYF
TRBV3-1,TRBJ2-4,.,.,TGTGCCAACAGCCGATCCCGGCTGGGAAACATTCAGTACTTC,CANSRSRLGNIQYF
TRBV24-1,TRBJ2-5,.,few,TGTGCCACCAGTGAGGGTCTCGAGACCCAGTACTTC,CATSEGLETQYF
TRBV29-1,TRBJ2-3,TRBD1,few,TGCAGCGTTTCAGGGGGCCGGACAGATACGCAGTATTTT,CSVSGGRTDTQYF
TRBV6-5,TRBJ2-2,.,many,TGTGCCAGCAGTTACTCGAAAGGGGGGTCGCTGTTTTTT,CASSYSKGGSLFF
TRBV4-3,TRBJ1-2,.,.,TGCGCCAGCAGCCAAGGGCAGTCTCCCAACTATGGCTACACCTTC,CASSQGQSPNYGYTF
TRBV3-1,TRBJ2-2,.,few,TGTGCCAGCAGCCTGAATTGGGGGCAAGGAACCGGGGAGCTGTTTTTT,CASSLNWGQGTGELFF
TRBV12-3/TRBV12-4,TRBJ2-5,.,.,TGTGCCAGCAGTACGACCTGGGAGACCCAGTACTTC,CASSTTWETQYF
TRBV27,TRBJ2-7,TRBD2,.,TGTGCCAGCAGTTTGTCGGCGGGAGGCCTATCCTACGAGCAGTACTTC,CASSLSAGGLSYEQYF
TRBV7-2,TRBJ2-3,.,few,TGTGCCAGCAGCTTACTGGGCCCAGATACGCAGTATTTT,CASSLLGPDTQYF
TRBV7-2,TRBJ2-2,.,once,TGTGCCAGCAGTTCCCGGGAATGGAACACCGGGGAGCTGTTTTTT,CASSSREWNTGELFF
TRBV7-9,TRBJ2-7,.,.,TGTGCCAGCAGCCCGAGGCGGGGATCAGGCTACGAGCAGTACTTC,CASSPRRGSGYEQYF
TRBV3-1,TRBJ2-5,.,.,TGTGCCAGCAGCCAAGAGACATATCTAGAGACCCAGTACTTC,CASSQETYLETQYF
TRBV5-6,TRBJ2-5,.,few,TGTGCCAGCAGCTTGTCGGAAAAGACCCAGTACTTC,CASSLSEKTQYF
TRBV11-2,TRBJ2-5,TRBD2,few,TGTGCCAGCAGCTCCTCGTTAGCGGGGCCCGAGACCCAGTACTTC,CASSSSLAGPETQYF
TRBV28,TRBJ1-2,.,.,TGTGCCAGCAGAGACAGAACCTATGGCTACACCTTC,CASRDRTYGYTF
TRBV29-1,TRBJ1-1,TRBD1,many,TGCAGCGTGGCTACAGGGGGAGTAAACACTGAAGCTTTCTTT,CSVATGGVNTEAFF
TRBV6-1,TRBJ2-1,.,.,TGTGCCAGCAGGGGCCCACCGAAGTACAATGAGCAGTTCTTC,CASRGPPKYNEQFF
TRBV29-1,TRBJ1-2,.,.,TGCAGCGTCCTACAGGGATCCTATGGCTACACCTTC,CSVLQGSYGYTF
TRBV18,TRBJ2-3,.,.,TGTGCCAGCTCCCCTCGTAGTGGGGGTACAAGCACAGATACGCAGTATTTT,CASSPRSGGTSTDTQYF
TRBV10-3,TRBJ2-5,TRBD2,many,TGTGCCATCAGTGGCGGGAGATGGGAGACCCAGTACTTC,CAISGGRWETQYF
TRBV7-8,TRBJ1-5,TRBD1,few,TGTGCCAGCAGCTGGGGACAGGGGGCAGGTCAGCCCCAGCATTTT,CASSWGQGAGQPQHF
TRBV20-1,TRBJ2-1,.,few,TGCAGTGCTAGCACAAGGGTTGGGACAAGGTTTAATGAGCAGTTCTTC,CSASTRVGTRFNEQFF
TRBV12-5,TRBJ2-1,TRBD2,.,TGTGCTAGTGGTTTGCCCAGCGGGAGTTTTAATGAGCAGTTCTTC,CASGLPSGSFNEQFF
TRBV20-1,TRBJ2-1,.,.,TGCAGTGCTAGTAAAGATGGTCCTAGCTTTTATGAGCAGTTCTTC,CSASKDGPSFYEQFF
TRBV29-1,TRBJ1-3,.,few,TGCAGCGTAGAAGCCGACTCAGGGCAACAAGGAAACACCATATATTTT,CSVEADSGQQGNTIYF
TRBV6-1,TRBJ1-4,.,few,TGTGCCAGCACCACTACCCGGATTAATGAAAAACTGTTTTTT,CASTTTRINEKLFF
TRBV20-1,TRBJ1-1,.,.,TGCAGTGCTAGAGCCGTGAGGGCTTTCTTT,CSARAVRAFF
TRBV7-2,TRBJ2-7,.,.,TGTGCCAGCAGCGTAAGGCCCGGAGGACTCTACGAGCAGTACTTC,CASSVRPGGLYEQYF
TRBV20-1,TRBJ1-6,.,many,TGCAGTGCTTTAGGGGGTAATTCACCCCTCCACTTT,CSALGGNSPLHF
TRBV23-1,TRBJ1-6,.,few,TGCGCCAGCCCCGGAGGGTCGAGCTCCTATAATTCACCCCTCCACTTT,CASPGGSSSYNSPLHF
TRBV6-1,TRBJ2-5,.,few,TGTGCCAGCAGTGCGGACTCGACTCGCGAGACCCAGTACTTC,CASSADSTRETQYF
TRBV27,TRBJ2-7,TRBD2,few,TGTGCCAGCCGGAAGATCGTAGCGGGGTCCTACGAGCAGTACTTC,CASRKIVAGSYEQYF
TRBV20-1,TRBJ2-1,TRBD2,.,TGCAGTGCTAGAGGTCCTAGCGGAGCTAGCTCCTACAATGAGCAGTTCTTC,CSARGPSGASSYNEQFF
TRBV5-1,TRBJ2-2,TRBD1,.,TGCGCCAGCAGCTTAGGACAGGGGGCCAACACCGGGGAGCTGTTTTTT,CASSLGQGANTGELFF